This T cell receptor beta chain was obtained from a study of cytomegalovirus exposure and HLA in healthy donors (dated by TCRdb to 2016 to 2017). About the investigation overall: An earlier analysis of roughly 610 of the donors reported 276 Gb of sequence data and 90 million to 120 million unique TCR beta sequences obtained from around 170 million T cells. About 310 gigabases of sequencing data and tens of millions of unique TCR sequences were included in an early release covering several hundred HLA-typed donors. Of the roughly 400 genotyped donors, 75% to 85% were placed in the genetic ancestry cluster associated with self-reported Caucasian donors. The study was designed to test whether signatures of past pathogen exposure could be identified by cataloging public T cell receptors. The T cell repertoires of several hundred subjects were profiled by immunosequencing and related to cytomegalovirus serostatus. In addition to the first cohort of approximately 670 subjects, a separate validation cohort of under 150 different subjects was used. To predict cytomegalovirus infection status, the study brought together high-throughput TCR immunosequencing, statistical association of individual TCRs with disease status, and machine learning. A later analysis re-examined previously published TCR beta repertoires from just over 650 donors and added high-resolution HLA genotyping to investigate patterns of TCR occurrence. Rather than drawing on any new phenotypic data, the later analysis identified candidate immune exposures from TCR beta sequences and the way those sequences occurred across donors. An earlier analysis of around 580 of the donors used high-throughput TCR beta sequencing to judge whether each TCR beta V gene segment behaved as functional or pseudogenic. Alongside the repertoire data, information on donor age, sex, ethnicity and CMV serostatus was compiled. A later genetic analysis took genome-wide SNP genotypes for 398 of the 666 donors and used that subset as a discovery cohort. Every repertoire in the discovery cohort had been generated on one and the same sequencing platform. HLA typing included class I and class II loci at four-digit resolution. Typing coverage differed by locus: A, B, C, DRB1 and DQB1 were typed in about 629-630 donors, DQA1 in approximately 520, DPA1 in around 610, and DPB1 in 450 to 490. Four or five DR-DQ haplotypes were handled as single units for association and clustering because linkage in the cohort was strong. On average, roughly 200,000 unique TCR beta nucleotide sequences were sequenced per donor among fewer than 500 genotyped donors of the cohort, with roughly 18% of those sequences being non-productive. The full study reports these points: According to a later analysis, parvovirus B19, influenza, CMV and Epstein-Barr virus appeared linked to several top co-occurrence clusters. At a false discovery rate of 0.05, a later analysis linked approximately 18,000 TCR beta sequences to specific HLA alleles. In a later analysis, most CMV-associated TCR beta chains were found to appear HLA-restricted, with HLA associations seemingly driven largely by CMV exposure. An association between a missense DCLRE1C variant and V-gene and J-gene trimming of TCR beta chains was found in a later genetic analysis and replicated in an independent cohort. A total of 150 to 200 TCR beta chains were listed by the study as associated with cytomegalovirus. According to a later genetic analysis, donors in an Asian-associated ancestry cluster had fewer N-insertions in productive TCRs than the roughly 670-donor mean. The authors suggested that the approach could potentially be generalized to other disease states and immunological phenotypes. A later analysis found that HLA-associated TCR beta chains were more clonally expanded and had lower generation probabilities than equally common non-associated chains. Some IMGT-functional V segments, including TRBV6-2 and TRBV6-3, could not be distinguished by the 87-base-pair reads and were therefore excluded. Because counts were too low, some 17 rarely observed V segments, including chromosome 9 orphons, were excluded from the earlier analysis of 587 of the donors. The only immune exposure information available for the cohort was CMV serostatus. Linkage disequilibrium might explain the correlated functional status among segregating V segments, but an unknown experimental factor could not be ruled out. In a later analysis, TCR association rates were found to vary across HLA loci, with the most associated TCRs seen for DRB1 alleles and the fewest for HLA-C alleles. In an earlier analysis of some 500 of the donors, most TCR beta V segments appeared in productive rearrangements about 87% or about 30% of the time, broadly matching IMGT annotations. This cohort had only TCR beta chains sequenced, and the lack of alpha or paired-chain data limited which features could be detected. Assigning TCR associations to individual alleles was difficult when HLA alleles, especially DR and DQ, strongly co-occurred. Presence/absence analyses assumed roughly uniform sequencing depth across donors, an assumption that may not hold. A further reported finding was that TCR beta sequences accurately predicted the HLA-A and HLA-B alleles for most subjects in the first cohort. In vitro tests confirmed that a few of the cytomegalovirus-associated TCR beta chains recognize cytomegalovirus antigens. Because HLA typing was missing for some donors at each locus, association tests included only the typed subset. The classifier was reported to diagnose cytomegalovirus status with high specificity and sensitivity in both the original cohort and the validation cohort. A cluster of highly shared sequence variants was judged likely to represent a technical artifact of the sequencing pipeline. While some public TCRs were present in many individuals, most TCR sequences turned up only very rarely across donors.

The library was obtained by the immunoSEQ multiplex PCR assay. For the multiplex PCR, a mixture combining 60 forward primers for TCR Vbeta segments and 13 reverse primers for TCR Jbeta segments was used. The CDR3 region of rearranged TCR beta genes was amplified from genomic DNA by a multiplex PCR assay. The Illumina HiSeq System was used to sequence the amplified TCR beta libraries as 87-base-pair reads. The published analysis was carried out like this. A later analysis counted around 72 million unique TCR beta chains across the approximately 700 repertoires, and roughly 9.9 million of these chains were shared by at least two donors. A nearest-neighbor algorithm error-corrected the raw reads and collapsed the reads into unique sequences, merging closely related sequences to remove PCR and sequencing errors. CDR3 sequences were aligned to IMGT reference sequences to assign V, D and J gene segments. For a sequence to be retained, a match of at least six nucleotides was required to both a V gene segment and a J gene segment. Rearrangements were called productive when the CDR3 lacked stop codons and stayed in frame with V and J; all others were non-productive. CDR3 was defined by IMGT convention, running from the second conserved V-encoded cysteine to the conserved J-encoded phenylalanine. The earlier analysis of roughly 590 of the donors excluded any sequence lacking an unambiguous match to a single V gene segment. An earlier analysis of roughly 590 of the donors called V segments functional above 56.7% productive rearrangements and segregating when the between-donor standard deviation exceeded 5%. A statistical classification framework was built to diagnose cytomegalovirus status from the catalog of TCR beta chain sequences. In a later analysis, V and J genes were assigned by comparing TCR nucleotide sequences against IMGT/GENE-DB human TR gene sequences. In a later analysis, CDR3 sequences and most-parsimonious VDJ recombination scenarios were assigned using the TCRdist pipeline. In a later analysis, every TCR beta chain was defined by the combination of its CDR3 amino acid sequence and its V-gene family, and reads without a unique V-gene family were dropped. In a later analysis, around 600 highly shared, low-generation-probability nucleotide sequences were removed to address suspected cross-contamination and a sequencing artifact. In a later analysis, a clonal expansion index for each public chain was calculated from normalized within-repertoire ranks of inferred template counts. In a later analysis, generation probabilities were computed using a VDJ recombination model fitted to out-of-frame rearrangements, and the results were checked against IGoR. In a later analysis, hypergeometric tests were used to score TCR-TCR, TCR-HLA and TCR-CMV co-occurrence, with a repertoire-size bias correction applied to TCR pairs. In a later analysis, false discovery rates were estimated by permuting HLA or CMV assignments 20 times. In a later analysis, co-occurring TCRs were grouped using DBSCAN, with TCRdist sequence similarity added in when clustering inside HLA-allele-positive subsets. Repertoires with fewer than 30,000 or more than 120,000 public chains, plus five repertoires with anomalous nucleotide sharing, were excluded from co-occurrence clustering. The table was pulled from immuneACCESS by TCRdb, which kept in-frame rearrangements only. Such tables lose some clones; where checked, under half of the loss comes from unresolved V genes, and the rest has no known cause. V and J calls and clone size are as listed in that table; D and trimming were resolved from the DNA. This sample comprises approximately 110,000 clones, 74% of them detected only once. Jointly, the top ten make up about 2.6% of the sample.

The CDR3 starts with the cysteine, ends with the phenylalanine, and has 15 residues. Only the CDR3 region is kept as DNA, spanning 45 bases read in frame from base 1. V gives up 6 bases and J gives up 0 bases, and the segment between their germline ends measures 11 bases. Taken from the germline V gene, the CDR1 and CDR2 loops are MDHEN and SYDVKM. Note on this clone: Its antigen is currently not known. Base qualities are not recorded, but no much larger clone differs from it by a single base.

The cohort was made up of 666 healthy bone marrow donors. All cohort members were sampled while nominally healthy, although unrecorded immune exposures were likely present. The donor tested CMV seropositive, placing the donor among the 289 seropositive members of the cohort. A peripheral blood sample was collected from each donor, and TCR beta sequencing was performed on peripheral blood mononuclear cells. The Qiagen DNeasy Blood Extraction Kit was used to extract genomic DNA from the blood cell samples. The sample was PBMCs. The sequence joins TRBV28 to TRBJ1-4; the D gene is possibly TRBD1, with 6 bases matching. This clonotype originated in a man aged 45 to 65 in good health and CMV-seropositive. The CDR3 corresponds to CASSSGTPTNEKLFF. The DNA sequence is given as TGTGCCAGCAGCTCCGGGACACCAACTAATGAAAAACTGTTTTTT. The reference TRBV28 and TRBJ1-4 proteins fill in what lies around the CDR3, so the full variable domain reads DVKVTQSSRYLVKRTGEKVFLECVQDMDHENMFWYRQDPGLGLRLIYFSYDVKMKEKGDIPEGYSVSREKKERFSLILESASTNQTSMYLCASSSGTPTNEKLFFGSGTQLSVL.